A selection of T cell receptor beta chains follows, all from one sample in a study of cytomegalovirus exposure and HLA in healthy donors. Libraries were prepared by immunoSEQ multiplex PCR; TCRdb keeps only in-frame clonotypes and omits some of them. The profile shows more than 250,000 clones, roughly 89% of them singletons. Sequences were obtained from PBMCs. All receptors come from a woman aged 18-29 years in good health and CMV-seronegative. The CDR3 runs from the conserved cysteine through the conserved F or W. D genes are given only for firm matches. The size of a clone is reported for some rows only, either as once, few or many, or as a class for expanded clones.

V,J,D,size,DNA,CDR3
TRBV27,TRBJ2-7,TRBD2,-,TGTGCCAGCAGTTCTACTAGCGGGGGGGCTTACGAGCAGTACTTC,CASSSTSGGAYEQYF
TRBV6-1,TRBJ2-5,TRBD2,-,TGTGCCAGCAGTGAGCGGGGGGGCCGGGAGACCCAGTACTTC,CASSERGGRETQYF
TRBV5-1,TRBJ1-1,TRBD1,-,TGCGCCAGCAGCGGGGACAGGACAAACACTGAAGCTTTCTTT,CASSGDRTNTEAFF
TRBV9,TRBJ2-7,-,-,TGTGCCAGCAGCGTATGGGGGACTGCATCCTACGAGCAGTACTTC,CASSVWGTASYEQYF
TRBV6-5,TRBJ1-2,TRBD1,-,TGTGCCAGCAGGACAGGGGGAACGGTAAACTATGGCTACACCTTC,CASRTGGTVNYGYTF
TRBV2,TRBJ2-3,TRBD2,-,TGTGCCAGCAGTGAAGGCGCGGGGGGGCTACGGGATACGCAGTATTTT,CASSEGAGGLRDTQYF
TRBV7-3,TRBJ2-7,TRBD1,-,TGTGCCAGCAGCTTAACGGCGGGACAGGGGATCTACGAGCAGTACTTC,CASSLTAGQGIYEQYF
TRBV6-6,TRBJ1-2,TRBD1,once,TGTGCCAGCAGCTTGACAGGGGACTATGGCTACACCTTC,CASSLTGDYGYTF
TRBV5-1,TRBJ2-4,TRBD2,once,TGCGCCAGCAGCTTGGATGGGCGGGGGGGTGACATTCAGTACTTC,CASSLDGRGGDIQYF
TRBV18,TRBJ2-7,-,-,TGTGCCAGCTCGCCGGAAGGGGCGCGCGAGCAGTACTTC,CASSPEGAREQYF
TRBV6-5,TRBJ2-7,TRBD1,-,TGTGCCAGCAGTTACTCGACAGGGTGGCCCTACGAGCAGTACTTC,CASSYSTGWPYEQYF
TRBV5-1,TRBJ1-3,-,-,TGCGCCAGCAGCTTGGCGTCGAGCTCTGGAAACACCATATATTTT,CASSLASSSGNTIYF
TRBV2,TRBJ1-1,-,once,TGTGCCAGCAGTGAAGAGCGGGGGGAAGGGACTGAAGCTTTCTTT,CASSEERGEGTEAFF
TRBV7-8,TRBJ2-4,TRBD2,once,TGTGCCAGCAGCTCATCCCGCGGGGGGGCCTCAACCAAAAACATTCAGTACTTC,CASSSSRGGASTKNIQYF
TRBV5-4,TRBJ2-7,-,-,TGTGCCAGCAGCTCCTCGCCCCTGGCCTCCTACGAGCAGTACTTC,CASSSSPLASYEQYF
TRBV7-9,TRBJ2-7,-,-,TGTGCCAGCAGCTTTGAGGGTACCTACGAGCAGTACTTC,CASSFEGTYEQYF
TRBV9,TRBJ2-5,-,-,TGTGCCAGCAGCGTAGGTGAGAAAGAGACCCAGTACTTC,CASSVGEKETQYF
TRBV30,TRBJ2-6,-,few,TGTGCCTGGAGTGGAGGCGCTGGGGCCAACGTCCTGACTTTC,CAWSGGAGANVLTF
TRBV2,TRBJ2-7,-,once,TGTGCCAGCAGTCTGACACTCTACGAGCAGTACTTC,CASSLTLYEQYF
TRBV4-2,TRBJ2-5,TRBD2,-,TGTGCCAGCAGCCAAGTCATTGCGGGGGGCGGAGAGGCCCAGTACTTC,CASSQVIAGGGEAQYF
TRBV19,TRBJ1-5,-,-,TGTGCCAGTAGGACGGGGGGTTATAGCAATCAGCCCCAGCATTTT,CASRTGGYSNQPQHF
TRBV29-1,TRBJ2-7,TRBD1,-,TGCAGCGTTGAATTAAAACTAGGGACAGGGTATACCTACGAGCAGTACTTC,CSVELKLGTGYTYEQYF
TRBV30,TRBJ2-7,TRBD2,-,TGTGCCTGGAGTGCGCGGGAGAACTGTAGGTACGAGCAGTACTTC,CAWSARENCRYEQYF
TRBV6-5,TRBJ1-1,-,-,TGTGCCAGCAGCAAAAACCGGGACTTAGAAGCTTTCTTT,CASSKNRDLEAFF
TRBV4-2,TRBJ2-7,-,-,TGTGCCAGCAGCCGTCGAACAGTTACCGGGACATTAGACTCCTACGAGCAGTACTTC,CASSRRTVTGTLDSYEQYF
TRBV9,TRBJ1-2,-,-,TGTGCCAGCAGCGGGACAGAAATAGGCTACACCTTC,CASSGTEIGYTF
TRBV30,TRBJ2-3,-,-,TGTGCCTGGAGTGTACGACAGGTCACAGATACGCAGTATTTT,CAWSVRQVTDTQYF
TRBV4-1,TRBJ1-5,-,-,TGCGCCAGCAGCCAAGGTCCGGGGGTTTATCAGCCCCAGCATTTT,CASSQGPGVYQPQHF
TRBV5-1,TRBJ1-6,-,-,TGCGCCAGCAGCTTAGCGACGGGGGATGGGAGCAATTCACCCCTCCACTTT,CASSLATGDGSNSPLHF